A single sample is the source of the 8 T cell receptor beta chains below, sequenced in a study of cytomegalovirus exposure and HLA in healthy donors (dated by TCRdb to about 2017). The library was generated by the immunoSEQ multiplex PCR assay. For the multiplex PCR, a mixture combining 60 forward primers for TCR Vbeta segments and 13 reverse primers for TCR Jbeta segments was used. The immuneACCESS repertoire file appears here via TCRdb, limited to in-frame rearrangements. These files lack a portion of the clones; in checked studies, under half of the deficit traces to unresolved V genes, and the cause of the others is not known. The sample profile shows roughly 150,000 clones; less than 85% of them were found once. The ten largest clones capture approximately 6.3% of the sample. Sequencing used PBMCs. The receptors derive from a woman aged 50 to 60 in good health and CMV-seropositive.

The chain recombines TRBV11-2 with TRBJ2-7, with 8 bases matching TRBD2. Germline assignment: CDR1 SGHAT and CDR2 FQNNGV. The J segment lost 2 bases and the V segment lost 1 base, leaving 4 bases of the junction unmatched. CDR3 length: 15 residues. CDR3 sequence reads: CASSLGSGAAYEQYF. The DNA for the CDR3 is TGTGCCAGCAGCTTAGGTAGCGGGGCAGCCTACGAGCAGTACTTC.

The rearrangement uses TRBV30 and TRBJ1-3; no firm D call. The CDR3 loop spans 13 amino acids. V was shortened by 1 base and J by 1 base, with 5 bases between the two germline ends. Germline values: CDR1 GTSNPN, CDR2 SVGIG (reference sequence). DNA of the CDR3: TGTGCCTGGAGTGGGGAGTCTGGAAACACCATATATTTT. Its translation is CAWSGESGNTIYF.

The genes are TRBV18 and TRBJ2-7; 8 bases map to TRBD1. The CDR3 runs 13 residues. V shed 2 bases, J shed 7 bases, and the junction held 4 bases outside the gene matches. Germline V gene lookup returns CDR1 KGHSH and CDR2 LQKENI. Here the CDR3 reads CASSPDRTGEQYF. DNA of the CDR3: TGTGCCAGCTCACCAGACAGGACAGGGGAGCAGTACTTC. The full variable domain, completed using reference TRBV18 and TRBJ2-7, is NAGVMQNPRHLVRRRGQEARLRCSPMKGHSHVYWYRQLPEEGLKFMVYLQKENIIDESGMPKERFSAEFPKEGPSILRIQQVVRGDSAAYFCASSPDRTGEQYFGPGTRLTVT.

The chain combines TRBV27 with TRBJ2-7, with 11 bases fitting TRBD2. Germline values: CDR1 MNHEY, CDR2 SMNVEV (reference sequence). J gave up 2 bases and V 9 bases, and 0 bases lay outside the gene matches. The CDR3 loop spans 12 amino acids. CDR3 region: CASSGGAYEQYF. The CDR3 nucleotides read TGTGCCAGTAGCGGGGGGGCCTACGAGCAGTACTTC.

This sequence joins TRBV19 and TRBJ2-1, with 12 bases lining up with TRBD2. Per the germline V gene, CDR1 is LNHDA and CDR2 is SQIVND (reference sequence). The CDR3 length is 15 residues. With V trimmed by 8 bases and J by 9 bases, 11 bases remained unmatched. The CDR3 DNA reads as TGTGCCAGTGGATTGCTAGCGGGGGGGCCGGGTGAGCAGTTCTTC. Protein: CASGLLAGGPGEQFF.

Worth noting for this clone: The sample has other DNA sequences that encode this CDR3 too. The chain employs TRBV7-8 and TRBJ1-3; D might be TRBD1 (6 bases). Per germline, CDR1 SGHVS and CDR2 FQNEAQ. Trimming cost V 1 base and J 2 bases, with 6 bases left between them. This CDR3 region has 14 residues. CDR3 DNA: TGTGCCAGCAGCTTAGGGACAGCTGGAAACACCATATATTTT. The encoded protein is CASSLGTAGNTIYF.

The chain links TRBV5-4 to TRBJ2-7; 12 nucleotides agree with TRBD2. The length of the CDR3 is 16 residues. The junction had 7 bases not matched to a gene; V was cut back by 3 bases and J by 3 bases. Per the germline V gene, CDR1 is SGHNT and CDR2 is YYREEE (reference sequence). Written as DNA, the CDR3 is TGTGCCAGCAGCTCTGGGAGGGGACTAGCGGGCTACGAGCAGTACTTC. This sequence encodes CASSSGRGLAGYEQYF.

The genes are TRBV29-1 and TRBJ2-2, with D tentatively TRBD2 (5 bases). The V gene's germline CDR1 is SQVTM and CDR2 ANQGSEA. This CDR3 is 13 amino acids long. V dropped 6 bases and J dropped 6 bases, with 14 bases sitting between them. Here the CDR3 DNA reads TGCAGCGTGGCGACGGGGATCGCCGGGGAGCTGTTTTTT. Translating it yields CSVATGIAGELFF.